This TCR beta chain derives from a study of blood T cell repertoires in COVID-19. Trimming cost V 0 bases and J 5 bases, with 8 bases left between them. This CDR3 is built from 14 residues. The germline CDR1 and CDR2 sequences are ENHRY and SYGVKD. Clones were sequenced by immunoSEQ multiplex PCR, and TCRdb holds only the in-frame ones, with some missing. Here the sample spans around 430,000 clones, about 91% being singletons. V is TRBV10-3 and J is TRBJ2-4; a weak D match, TRBD2 (6 bases). The material sequenced was peripheral blood. The receptor comes from a woman aged 45-60 years with COVID-19, enrolled during active disease. CDR3 DNA: TGTGCCATCAGTGAGTCGGGGGGTGAAAACATTCAGTACTTC. Its protein product is CAISESGGENIQYF.